This T cell receptor (beta chain) was recorded in a study of control samples from healthy donors and cancer patients. Here immunoSEQ multiplex PCR was the method, and the copy in TCRdb shows in-frame clones only, minus some. The sample yields some 90,000 clones, roughly 89% seen once. The germline gives CDR1 LNHDA, CDR2 SQIVND (reference sequence). The CDR3 sequence is 14 residues long. The V end lost 8 bases, the J end lost 5 bases, and 15 bases lay between the germline ends. The material sequenced was blood. The chain has TRBV19 and TRBJ2-2; D perhaps matches TRBD1 (8 bases). The TCR originated in a woman aged 55-69 years in good health. CDR3 loop: CASEDREGTGELFF. The CDR3 DNA follows: TGTGCCAGTGAGGACAGGGAGGGGACCGGGGAGCTGTTTTTT.